This T cell receptor beta chain was sequenced in a study of T cells in Graves' hyperthyroidism and ophthalmopathy. This clonotype has at least ten counts. Its antigen is undetermined. RNA transcripts served as the template for amplifying TCR beta CDR3 regions. Initially, a first-round RT-PCR of the TCR CDR3 employed the HTBI primer set. TCRdb processed the multiplex PCR reads anew with MiXCR; each CDR3 protein has one entry. The sample shows about 270,000 distinct CDR3 sequences, approximately 23% of them seen only once. Study-level results: Progression to ophthalmopathy was predicted a median of 6.5 months early.

Fresh peripheral blood, under 13 ml, yielded the PBMCs. This sequence originates from a man aged 25 to 45 with Graves' ophthalmopathy. Source material: blood.

CDR3 bases: TGTGCCGGCTCGCCGAACCCTAATGAAAAACTGTTTTTT. This codes for CAGSPNPNEKLFF. The chain joins TRBV30 to TRBJ1-4; no reliable D call. V lost 8 bases to trimming and J lost 3 bases, with 13 bases between them. CDR3 length: 13 residues. Per germline, CDR1 GTSNPN and CDR2 SVGIG (reference sequence).